This T cell receptor beta chain appears in the sequencing data of a study of T-cell memory formation after mild COVID-19. Trimming took 7 bases from V and 2 from J, leaving 4 bases between them. CDR3 length: 12 residues. CDR1 and CDR2 (germline): KGHDR, SFDVKD. This clonotype appeared many times. Antigen unknown. Study observations and caveats: A subset of responding clones appeared in pre-infection memory, suggesting cross-reactive memory joined.

TCRdb used MiXCR to reprocess the 5' RACE reads, holding one entry per CDR3 protein. The data contain about half a million distinct CDR3 sequences, roughly 20% of them singletons. The V call is TRBV24-1, the J call TRBJ2-2; D is unresolved. Sequenced material: PBMCs or a T cell subset sorted from them (not recorded which). The TCR was taken from an adult woman who had mild COVID-19 (a few samples of this study predate the infection). Cell type and time point are not known. CDR3 sequence reads: CATRRNTGELFF. In DNA, the CDR3 is TGTGCCACCAGGAGAAACACCGGGGAGCTGTTTTTT.